This T cell receptor (beta chain) was retrieved from a study of Ad26.COV2.S vaccination and SARS-CoV-2 variants. Trimming cost V 0 bases and J 5 bases, with 11 bases left between them. The V gene's germline CDR1 is SGHRS and CDR2 YFSETQ. The CDR3 runs 14 residues. Assay used: immunoSEQ multiplex PCR; TCRdb lists only in-frame clones, some missing. Of some 39,000 clones in the sample, about 83% were seen once. This clone was counted only a few times. Sequences were derived from peripheral blood, sampled after recovery from COVID-19. The sequence was collected from a human donor who had recovered from COVID-19. The chain combines TRBV5-1 with TRBJ1-1; no clear D gene. The CDR3 DNA reads as TGCGCCAGCAGCTTGGTTAACAGCGGGACTGAAGCTTTCTTT. This sequence encodes CASSLVNSGTEAFF.